The 21 T cell receptor beta chains below all came from one sample that was sequenced in a study of Graves' ophthalmopathy and Graves' hyperthyroidism. The sequenced template was RNA, covering the TCR beta CDR3 region. HTBI primers served in a first-round RT-PCR, which a second-round multiplex PCR followed. TCRdb redid the calling of the multiplex PCR reads with MiXCR, one entry per CDR3 protein. The sample has 650,000 to 900,000 distinct CDR3 sequences, 40% seen once. Sample: peripheral blood. The receptors originated from an adult man with Graves' ophthalmopathy.

This clonotype was seen many times. J is TRBJ1-1 and V is TRBV2; D is uncertain. V lost 9 bases and J 1 base, leaving 9 bases between the germline ends. Germline V CDR1 and CDR2: SNHLY, FYNNEI. The CDR3 covers 12 residues. CDR3 sequence: CARDRTNTEAFF. The CDR3 DNA reads TGTGCCAGAGACCGAACGAACACTGAAGCTTTCTTT.

The rearrangement links TRBV25-1 to TRBJ2-5; D might be TRBD1 (6 bases). The CDR3 length is 16 residues. V dropped 8 bases and J dropped 1 base, with 20 bases sitting between them. Germline V CDR1 and CDR2: MGHDK, SYGVNS. DNA for the CDR3: TGTGCCAGCGTGGAACACAGGGTTATGGTCCAAGAGACCCAGTACTTC. Its protein is CASVEHRVMVQETQYF.

This chain uses TRBV7-9 with TRBJ2-5, with TRBD1 identical over 7 bases. The CDR3 has 16 amino acids. The junction had 13 bases not matched to a gene; V was cut back by 4 bases and J by 5 bases. In germline, CDR1 is SEHNR, CDR2 FQNEAQ (reference sequence). CDR3 sequence (DNA): TGTGCCAGCAGCTCCGGGACGACAGGGATGTGGGAGACCCAGTACTTC. Its translation: CASSSGTTGMWETQYF. Full variable domain (remainder filled in from reference TRBV7-9 and TRBJ2-5): DTGVSQNPRHKITKRGQNVTFRCDPISEHNRLYWYRQTLGQGPEFLTYFQNEAQLEKSRLLSDRFSAERPKGSFSTLEIQRTEQGDSAMYLCASSSGTTGMWETQYFGPGTRLLVL.

As for this clonotype: The missing conserved phenylalanine or tryptophan at the end of this CDR3 makes a read error likely. In DNA, the CDR3 is TGTGCTAGTGGTCTAACCTTACACACTGAAGCTTTCCTT. Translating it yields CASGLTLHTEAFL. This rearrangement joins TRBV12-3 or TRBV12-4 to TRBJ1-1; D ambiguous. CDR3 length: 13 amino acids.

The sample holds a few counts of this clonotype. This chain connects TRBV7-9 to TRBJ2-4; D is uncertain. CDR3 length: 13 residues. Trimming left V 4 bases short and J 2 bases short, with 6 bases between. Germline loops: CDR1 SEHNR, CDR2 FQNEAQ (reference sequence). The CDR3 protein is CASSSATKNIQYF. In DNA form, the CDR3 reads TGTGCCAGCAGCTCGGCCACCAAAAACATTCAGTACTTC.

This clonotype was detected many times. This chain joins TRBV7-9 and TRBJ2-7; the D gene is possibly TRBD2 (6 bases). This CDR3 has 16 residues. The germline CDR1 and CDR2 sequences are SEHNR and FQNEAQ (reference sequence). V lost 0 bases, J lost 1 base, and 13 bases lay in between. The CDR3 region is CASSLASGDSSYEQYF. The CDR3 DNA sequence: TGTGCCAGCAGCTTAGCATCGGGGGACTCTTCCTACGAGCAGTACTTC.

This chain links TRBV7-2 with TRBJ2-5, with TRBD2 as a possible D gene (6 bases). Germline CDR1 and CDR2: SGHTA and FQGNSA. V gave up 8 bases and J gave up 2 bases, with 27 bases separating them. The CDR3 has 18 amino acids. The CDR3 bases are TGTGCCAGCTCCCCATCGATGGGCGGGACGCTGATGCAAGAGACCCAGTACTTC. It yields the protein CASSPSMGGTLMQETQYF.

This clonotype appeared once. The chain uses TRBV4-3 and TRBJ1-6; D gene unclear. The V end was cut by 3 bases, the J end by 9 bases, with 9 bases between. The CDR3 spans 13 residues. Germline V gives CDR1 LGHNA, CDR2 YSLEER. CDR3 nucleotides: TGCGCCAGCAGCCAGCCGGGTAGTTCACCCCTCCACTTT. It encodes CASSQPGSSPLHF.

This clonotype has just a few counts. The J gene is TRBJ2-5, the V gene TRBV7-9; D remains unclear. Germline CDR1 SEHNR, CDR2 FQNEAQ (reference sequence). V lost 3 bases and J 5 bases, leaving 13 bases between the germline ends. This CDR3 is built from 14 residues. Written as DNA, the CDR3 is TGTGCCAGCAGCTTGGATTTTGCGCCCGAGACCCAGTACTTC. It is translated as CASSLDFAPETQYF.

This clonotype was found once. At one boundary the junction diverges from the germline segment, which might be a read error. V is TRBV7-9 and J is TRBJ2-2; 7 nucleotides line up with TRBD1. CDR1 is SEHNR and CDR2 is FQNEAQ in the germline V gene (reference sequence). The CDR3 has 15 amino acids. In DNA, the CDR3 is TGTGCCAGCAGTAAGGGGGCCCGGGGCACCGGGGAGCTGCTTTTT. Amino acids: CASSKGARGTGELLF.

This clonotype was found many times. CDR3 residues: CASSLASMETQYF. DNA of the CDR3: TGTGCCAGCAGCTTAGCGAGTATGGAGACCCAGTACTTC. This chain uses TRBV7-8 with TRBJ2-5, with D uncertain. Trimming took off 0 bases at V and 5 bases at J, with 7 bases between the two ends. Germline V CDR1 and CDR2: SGHVS, FQNEAQ. The CDR3 consists of 13 residues.

This clonotype was detected ten times or more. The chain combines TRBV7-2 with TRBJ1-1; 7 nucleotides align to TRBD1. This CDR3 has 14 residues. V lost 1 base to trimming and J lost 7 bases; unmatched junction nucleotides: 6. CDR1 and CDR2 (germline): SGHTA, FQGNSA. The CDR3: CASSLVGTEFEAFF. CDR3 sequence (DNA): TGTGCCAGCAGCTTAGTGGGGACAGAGTTTGAAGCTTTCTTT.

In this sample, this clonotype turned up a few times. The genes are TRBV2 and TRBJ1-1; D is uncertain. CDR1 is SNHLY and CDR2 is FYNNEI in the germline V gene. CDR3 length: 13 amino acids. Between the trimmed V and J ends, which lost 6 bases and 6 bases, there was a span of 14 bases. The CDR3 sequence: CASRGIVPAEAFF. CDR3 in DNA: TGTGCCAGCAGGGGGATAGTGCCGGCTGAAGCTTTCTTT.

This clonotype has a single count. The chain is built from TRBV2 and TRBJ1-2; no definite D call. Trimming cost V 4 bases and J 3 bases, with 12 bases left between them. The CDR3 totals 14 residues. Germline values: CDR1 SNHLY, CDR2 FYNNEI. The CDR3 DNA sequence: TGTGCCAGCAGTGCTAGTAATCTGGACTATGGCTACACCTTC. Translating gives CASSASNLDYGYTF.

The chain recombines TRBV25-1 with TRBJ1-2; 7 positions match TRBD1. Germline loops: CDR1 MGHDK, CDR2 SYGVNS. The CDR3 is 15 residues long. J lost 4 bases, V lost 6 bases, and 11 bases had no gene match. The CDR3 here is CASSPRDSNLYGYTF. CDR3 DNA sequence: TGTGCCAGCAGCCCCAGGGACAGCAACCTCTATGGCTACACCTTC.

This clonotype turned up a few times. The chain employs TRBV6-2 or TRBV6-3 and TRBJ1-2; D is unclear. This CDR3 contains 11 residues. From germline, CDR1 is MNHEY and CDR2 SVGEGT. V lost 6 bases, J lost 5 bases, and 7 bases lay in between. CDR3 sequence (DNA): TGTGCCAGCAGATTGGAGTATGGCTACACCTTC. It specifies CASRLEYGYTF.

This clonotype was found a few times. The chain links TRBV2 to TRBJ1-5, with D hard to call. V dropped 5 bases and J dropped 0 bases, with 11 bases sitting between them. From germline, CDR1 is SNHLY and CDR2 FYNNEI. The CDR3 is 15 residues long. The chain's CDR3 is CASSTPQLSNQPQHF. The CDR3 coding sequence is TGTGCCAGCAGTACGCCGCAGCTTAGCAATCAGCCCCAGCATTTT.

Here the CDR3 DNA reads TGCAGTTACTCGACACTTGGACAGCCCCAGCATTTT. This encodes CSYSTLGQPQHF. The gene calls are TRBV20-1 and TRBJ1-5; D unclear. Deletions cut 8 bases from V and 7 bases from J, with 15 bases between. CDR1 is DFQATT, CDR2 SNEGSKA, per germline (reference sequence). The CDR3 runs 12 residues.

The gene calls are TRBV10-3 and TRBJ1-1, with D hard to call. Trimming stripped 4 bases from V and 6 bases from J, with 12 bases between. In germline, CDR1 is ENHRY, CDR2 SYGVKD. The CDR3 loop spans 13 amino acids. The CDR3 DNA follows: TGTGCCATCAGTGTTGGTACCCTGGCTGAAGCTTTCTTT. It is translated as CAISVGTLAEAFF.

A few counts support this clonotype. The chain links TRBV6-6 to TRBJ1-1; D perhaps matches TRBD1 (5 bases). Trimming removed 0 bases at V and 1 base at J, with 21 bases between. Germline lookup yields CDR1 MNHNY and CDR2 SVGAGI (reference sequence). CDR3 size: 19 residues. The CDR3 region has the DNA TGTGCCAGCAGTTACTCTATGGGCGCAGGGTCAATACAGAACACTGAAGCTTTCTTT. It specifies CASSYSMGAGSIQNTEAFF.

This clonotype has at least ten counts. V gene TRBV7-9 combines with J gene TRBJ2-2, with TRBD2 matching 12 bases. This CDR3 has 16 amino acids. Germline CDR1 reads SEHNR; CDR2 reads FQNEAQ (reference sequence). V gave up 5 bases and J gave up 1 base; unmatched junction bases: 2. The chain's CDR3 is CASSQGLAGNTGELFF. The DNA for the CDR3 is TGTGCCAGCAGCCAGGGACTAGCGGGGAACACCGGGGAGCTGTTTTTT.